The sequence of this T cell receptor (beta chain) was determined in a study of T cells in Graves' hyperthyroidism and ophthalmopathy. This clonotype was seen at least ten times. Using RNA transcripts as the source, TCR beta CDR3 regions were amplified. The HTBI set primed first-round TCR CDR3 RT-PCR. MiXCR, run by TCRdb on the multiplex PCR reads, gives a single entry per CDR3 protein. There are a few hundred thousand distinct CDR3 sequences in the sample; 15% to 17% occur only once, and roughly 7.3% lies in the top ten. The CDR3 totals 15 residues. V was trimmed by 2 bases and J by 0 bases, leaving 9 bases between them. Per the germline V gene, CDR1 is MNHEY and CDR2 is SVGAGI.

The TCR was taken from a woman aged 25 to 39 with Graves' hyperthyroidism. Source material: blood. The rearrangement uses TRBV6-5 and TRBJ2-3; the D gene is possibly TRBD1 (5 bases). This chain's CDR3 is CASSYVGASTDTQYF. DNA of the CDR3: TGTGCCAGCAGTTACGTAGGGGCGAGCACAGATACGCAGTATTTT.